These 3 T cell receptor beta chains originate from one sample sequenced in a study of blood T cell repertoires in COVID-19. Libraries were prepared by immunoSEQ multiplex PCR; TCRdb keeps only in-frame clonotypes and omits some of them. The sample has 120,000 or so clones; 80% to 85% are singletons. What was sequenced was PBMCs or T cells enriched from blood (not recorded which). The receptor source for this set is a woman younger than 45 who had recovered from COVID-19.

The table lists this clone with a few counts. The J gene is TRBJ2-3, the V gene TRBV27; 12 positions match TRBD2. Germline loops: CDR1 MNHEY, CDR2 SMNVEV (reference sequence). V lost 2 bases to trimming and J lost 2 bases; unmatched junction nucleotides: 8. CDR3 length: 18 residues. CDR3 protein: CASSLRTPSGRATDTQYF. CDR3 in DNA: TGTGCCAGCAGTTTACGTACTCCTAGCGGGAGGGCCACAGATACGCAGTATTTT.

The chain uses TRBV10-3 and TRBJ1-2; a weak D match, TRBD1 (5 bases). The length of the CDR3 is 15 residues. The germline V gene encodes CDR1 ENHRY and CDR2 SYGVKD. V lost 3 bases and J lost 8, with 19 bases in between. Here the CDR3 reads CAISDPGTGLEGYTF. The CDR3 nucleotides read TGTGCCATCAGTGACCCCGGGACGGGACTTGAGGGCTACACCTTC.

This rearrangement joins TRBV28 to TRBJ1-2; D is unclear. Trimming stripped 5 bases from V and 4 bases from J, with 17 bases between. The CDR3 extends over 15 amino acids. Germline lookup yields CDR1 MDHEN and CDR2 SYDVKM. CDR3 in DNA: TGTGCCAGCAGTCCCGAAGCCGGTTCTGGCTATGGCTACACCTTC. This encodes CASSPEAGSGYGYTF.